This TCR beta chain appears in the sequencing data of a study of blood T cell repertoires in COVID-19. TCRdb's table, derived via immunoSEQ multiplex PCR, lists solely in-frame clones and lacks some. The table has fewer than 250,000 clones, around four fifths seen once. The specimen was peripheral blood. The source of this sequence is a man between 50 and 59 years old with active or convalescent COVID-19.

The CDR3 DNA follows: TGTGCCAGCAGTTTTGGCAGGGGGAGCACTGAAGCTTTCTTT. Protein: CASSFGRGSTEAFF. The chain couples TRBV28 to TRBJ1-1; 7 nucleotides align to TRBD1. Germline trimming cut 3 bases from V and 4 bases from J; bases unmatched to any gene: 5. Germline loops: CDR1 MDHEN, CDR2 SYDVKM. CDR3 size: 14 residues.